The clone carrying this T cell receptor (beta chain) was counted ten times or more. The antigen is undetermined. Amplification of TCR alpha and beta CDR3 regions from RNA used iRepertoire nested multiplex PCR. TCRdb called the multiplex PCR reads again in MiXCR, with one record for every CDR3 protein. The table includes around 10,000 distinct CDR3 sequences, around three fifths detected once. CDR1 is LNHDA and CDR2 is SQIVND in the germline V gene (reference sequence). Losses at the gene ends were 5 bases for V and 4 bases for J; bases not matched to a gene: 3. This CDR3 region has 14 residues. This record comes from a study of glioma-infiltrating T cells. Study outcomes and limitations: Above-expected tissue-blood divergence occurred in all gliomas, most in low-grade ones. Very few CDR3 sequences were shared between tissue and blood.

The specimen was glioma tissue, nonneoplastic brain tissue, or PBMCs (not recorded which). This chain uses TRBV19 with TRBJ2-1, with 9 bases matching TRBD2. The receptor comes from a human donor with low-grade glioma or glioblastoma, undergoing nonglioma brain surgery, or in good health (not recorded which). This chain's CDR3 is CASSPSGAYNEQFF. CDR3 bases: TGTGCCAGTAGTCCTAGCGGGGCGTACAATGAGCAGTTCTTC.